The present entry profiles one T cell receptor beta chain with its context. Vbeta (60) and Jbeta (13) primers were used in the PCR. Here immunoSEQ multiplex PCR was the method, and the copy in TCRdb shows in-frame clones only, minus some. The sample has around 100,000 clones, roughly 76% seen once; the top ten hold roughly 3.5%. This sample was included in a study of cytomegalovirus exposure and HLA in healthy donors. Trimming stripped 0 bases from V and 2 bases from J, with 14 bases between. The CDR3 contains 17 residues. Germline assignment: CDR1 LNHNV and CDR2 YYDKDF (reference sequence). The TCR comes from a man aged 40-49 years in good health and CMV-seronegative. The sequenced sample was PBMCs. The V call is TRBV15, the J call TRBJ1-5; TRBD1 is a possible D gene (6 bases). CDR3 sequence (DNA): TGTGCCACCAGCAGAGACCTCACAGGGTTTGGCAATCAGCCCCAGCATTTT. Protein sequence: CATSRDLTGFGNQPQHF.